These 14 T cell receptor beta chains were all obtained from the same sample, sequenced in a study of metastatic and nonmetastatic thyroid tumors (dated by TCRdb to about 2020). The receptor library was made with PCR. The run used an Illumina HiSeq 4000. TCRdb passed the public sequencing reads through fastp at Q25 and MiXCR, retaining productive beta sequences. The sample table contains about 93,000 clones; only one count was recorded for roughly 13% of them. Roughly 10% of the sample comes from the top ten. Before undergoing thyroid surgery, none of the patients had been given any kind of treatment. Sequenced input: blood. Every receptor here comes from a female donor with papillary thyroid cancer or a benign thyroid nodule (not recorded which). Some clones in this sample may be carry-over from other donors' samples.

This clone was seen many times. The chain combines TRBV12-3 or TRBV12-4 with TRBJ2-2, with TRBD2 as a possible D gene (5 bases). Trimming cost V 6 bases and J 1 base, with 9 bases left between them. This CDR3 region has 14 residues. The CDR3 sequence: CASRRVGNTGELFF. The CDR3 DNA follows: TGTGCCAGCAGGAGGGTCGGGAACACCGGGGAGCTGTTTTTT.

The rearrangement uses TRBV2 and TRBJ2-7; a possible D gene is TRBD1 (5 bases). The CDR3 runs 14 residues. V shed 4 bases and J shed 7 bases, with 17 bases lying between them. CDR1 is SNHLY, CDR2 FYNNEI, per germline. This CDR3 reads CASSGGRYGREQYF. CDR3 bases: TGTGCCAGCAGTGGGGGCAGGTATGGGCGGGAGCAGTACTTC.

This clone has at least ten counts. This sequence joins TRBV20-1 and TRBJ1-1; 7 bases map to TRBD1. The V segment lost 4 bases and the J segment 1 base; nucleotides outside the gene matches: 6. Germline assignment: CDR1 DFQATT and CDR2 SNEGSKA (reference sequence). The CDR3 is made up of 14 amino acids. The CDR3 DNA is TGCAGTGCTATCTCAGGGGGTCCGAACACTGAAGCTTTCTTT. It yields the protein CSAISGGPNTEAFF.

Details on this clone: The junction departs from germline at one end; a sequencing error may be responsible. The DNA of the CDR3 is TGTGCCAGCCTTGGGACAGGGACTAGCAAAGATACGAAGTATTTT. This codes for CASLGTGTSKDTKYF. J is TRBJ2-3 and V is TRBV6-2 or TRBV6-3; D assignment may be TRBD1 or TRBD2 (9 bases each). CDR1 and CDR2 (germline): MNHEY, SVGEGT. The CDR3 has 15 residues.

This clone has more than one count but fewer than ten. At one boundary the junction diverges from the germline segment, which might be a read error. The identical CDR3 is also encoded by other nucleotide sequences in the sample. V is TRBV24-1 and J is TRBJ2-5; D is perhaps TRBD2 (5 bases). The CDR3 totals 14 residues. Germline V gene sequence: CDR1 KGHDR, CDR2 SFDVKD. The CDR3 protein is CATSGWRREETQYF. CDR3 DNA sequence: TGTGCCACCAGTGGATGGCGCCGGGAAGAGACGCAGTACTTC.

In this sample, this clone turned up many times. At one boundary the junction diverges from the germline segment, which might be a read error. V and J are TRBV28 and TRBJ1-2; 7 positions agree with TRBD1. The germline CDR1 and CDR2 sequences are MDHEN and SYDVKM. This CDR3 is 13 amino acids long. CDR3 DNA: TGTGCCAGCAGTAGAACAGGGGACTATGGCTACATCTTC. This encodes CASSRTGDYGYIF.

This clone was detected ten times or more. The chain links TRBV18 to TRBJ1-4; no firm D call. The V gene's germline CDR1 is KGHSH and CDR2 LQKENI. V lost 3 bases to trimming and J lost 4 bases, with 15 bases between them. This CDR3 has 16 amino acids. The CDR3 reads CASSPPGSWDNEKLFF. Written as DNA, the CDR3 is TGTGCCAGCTCACCGCCTGGGTCATGGGATAATGAAAAACTGTTTTTT.

This clone was detected many times. The chain couples TRBV7-9 to TRBJ1-1, with 8 bases that match TRBD1. Germline CDR1 SEHNR, CDR2 FQNEAQ (reference sequence). This CDR3 has 14 residues. With V trimmed by 5 bases and J by 5 bases, 7 bases remained unmatched. The CDR3 DNA reads as TGTGCCAGCAGCAAGCGACAGGGGTTAACTGAAGCTTTCTTT. Translation gives CASSKRQGLTEAFF.

In its sample, this clone was seen many times. This chain links TRBV29-1 with TRBJ1-4; perhaps TRBD1 as D (5 bases). This CDR3 is built from 13 residues. Trimming shortened V by 7 bases and J by 0 bases, and 9 bases separated the two germline ends. CDR1 is SQVTM, CDR2 ANQGSEA, per germline. The CDR3 nucleotides are TGCAGCGCCTGGGGGGCAACTAATGAAAAACTGTTTTTT. It yields the protein CSAWGATNEKLFF.

This clone was counted ten times or more. The gene calls are TRBV24-1 and TRBJ2-1; 8 bases are a match to TRBD1. This CDR3 is built from 15 residues. J lost 6 bases, V lost 7 bases, and 10 bases had no gene match. Germline lookup yields CDR1 KGHDR and CDR2 SFDVKD. CDR3 DNA sequence: TGTGCCACCAGGGACTCAGGGGGCGTAGTCAATGAGCAGTTCTTC. Its protein product is CATRDSGGVVNEQFF.

Only a few counts were recorded for this clone. With a much larger clone just one base away, this may be a read error. The sample holds other DNA sequences that translate to the same CDR3. The rearrangement uses TRBV18 and TRBJ1-3; D perhaps matches TRBD1 (5 bases). The length of the CDR3 is 13 residues. Germline CDR1 reads KGHSH; CDR2 reads LQKENI. CDR3 sequence reads: CASSPGPGNTIYF. For the CDR3, the DNA is TGTGCGAGCTCACCGGGACCTGGAAACACCATATATTTT.

This clone has at least ten counts. The rearrangement joins TRBV4-1 to TRBJ2-1; D unresolved. The CDR3 consists of 11 residues. Germline values: CDR1 MGHRA, CDR2 YSYEKL. V lost 3 bases and J 7 bases, leaving 4 bases between the germline ends. The CDR3 spells CASSQLNEQFF. CDR3 sequence (DNA): TGCGCCAGCAGCCAGTTGAATGAGCAGTTCTTC.

This clone was seen a single time. V gene TRBV20-1 combines with J gene TRBJ1-1; D unresolved. This CDR3 has 13 amino acids. From germline, CDR1 is DFQATT and CDR2 SNEGSKA (reference sequence). Trimming took off 3 bases at V and 0 bases at J, with 8 bases between the two ends. CDR3 amino acids: CSASAEMNTEAFF. The DNA for the CDR3 is TGCAGTGCTAGTGCGGAGATGAACACTGAAGCTTTCTTT.

This clone was picked up many times. The gene calls are TRBV5-1 and TRBJ1-2; D may be TRBD1 (6 bases). The CDR3 is made up of 15 amino acids. Trimming took 2 bases from V and 3 from J, leaving 14 bases between them. Germline CDR1 reads SGHRS; CDR2 reads YFSETQ. CDR3 sequence: CASSFTGGEDYGYTF. For the CDR3, the DNA is TGCGCCAGCAGCTTCACGGGGGGCGAAGACTATGGCTACACCTTC.